The present T cell receptor beta chain was sequenced within a study of beta chain features in type 1 diabetes. General study findings and limits: When VDJ junctions were examined, type 1 diabetes patients showed fewer insertions and more deletions.

As for this clone: Its antigen is undetermined.

Germline CDR1 and CDR2: SQVTM and ANQGSEA. V was shortened by 2 bases and J by 6 bases, with 16 bases between the two germline ends. The CDR3 is made up of 14 amino acids. The authors sorted CD4+ naive, central memory, regulatory and stem cell-like memory cells via CD45RO/CCR7/CD25/CD127/CD95/CD27. cDNA synthesis used the whole RNA isolate, giving expressed TCRB sequences. Produced via immunoSEQ multiplex PCR; TCRdb's table is partial and in-frame only. The sample has 140,000 to 150,000 clones, 40% to 60% seen once. The sample was Tregs from blood. This clonotype was sampled from a man aged 18 to 29 in good health. The chain is built from TRBV29-1 and TRBJ1-1; no reliable D call. The CDR3 reads CSVELGGRRAEAFF. As DNA, the CDR3 is TGCAGCGTTGAACTTGGAGGGAGGCGCGCTGAAGCTTTCTTT.